A selection of T cell receptor beta chains follows, all from one sample in a study of cytotoxic CD8 clonotypes in ibrutinib-treated CLL. The assay was immunoSEQ multiplex PCR, and TCRdb's table has in-frame clones only and misses some. The sample consists of some 150,000 clones, 80% of them appearing once. The specimen comprised PBMCs, sampled after 36 months of ibrutinib treatment. The receptors were sampled from a human donor with chronic lymphocytic leukemia. The CDR3 runs from the conserved cysteine through the conserved F or W. The D gene is left open where the match is weak. A row's size may be missing; if present it is once, few, many or a size class.

>-|TRBV11-3|-|TRBJ2-2
TGTGCCAGCAGCCTGCACCGGGACACCGGGGAGCTGTTTTTT
CASSLHRDTGELFF
>TRBD1|TRBV27|-|TRBJ2-7
TGTGCCAGCAGTTTACTGGGACAGCACCCCTACGAGCAGTACTTC
CASSLLGQHPYEQYF
>-|TRBV6-1|-|TRBJ1-3
TGTGCCAGCAGCGGACACTCACCGGTTGACACCATATATTTT
CASSGHSPVDTIYF
>-|TRBV5-4|-|TRBJ2-5
TGTGCCAGCAGCTTGGCTGGGCGGGGCCCGGAGACCCAGTACTTC
CASSLAGRGPETQYF
>-|TRBV6-5|many|TRBJ2-7
TGTGCCAGCAGTGCCCTTACGGGAGCTCCCTACGAGCAGTACTTC
CASSALTGAPYEQYF
>-|TRBV14|-|TRBJ1-3
TGTGCCAGCAGCCAAGTGTCCGGAAACACCATATATTTT
CASSQVSGNTIYF
>-|TRBV5-1|-|TRBJ2-7
TGCGCCAGCAGCTTCTCCTACGAGCAGTACTTC
CASSFSYEQYF
>TRBD2|TRBV5-1|once|TRBJ2-3
TGCGCCAGCAGCTTGTGGGCGGGAGTGGAAACAGATACGCAGTATTTT
CASSLWAGVETDTQYF
>-|TRBV9|-|TRBJ2-5
TGTGCCAGCAGCGTCCCCGAGGGGACCCAGTACTTC
CASSVPEGTQYF
>TRBD1|TRBV5-1|-|TRBJ2-2
TGCGCCAGTACAGGGGCGGACACCGGGGAGCTGTTTTTT
CASTGADTGELFF
>-|TRBV2|-|TRBJ1-1
TGTGCCAGCATCGCAGGGGAGGTCACTGAAGCTTTCTTT
CASIAGEVTEAFF
>-|TRBV7-7|once|TRBJ2-5
TGTGCCAGCAGTAAGAACAGGGCAGAGACCCAGTACTTC
CASSKNRAETQYF
>-|TRBV30|-|TRBJ1-1
TGTGCCTGGAGTCGAGACAGTATAGTCTCTGAAGCTTTCTTT
CAWSRDSIVSEAFF
>-|TRBV15|-|TRBJ1-1
TGTGCCACCGCCGTAAGAATGACGAACACTGAAGCTTTCTTT
CATAVRMTNTEAFF
>TRBD1|TRBV19|-|TRBJ1-4
TGTGCCAGTAGGATTTCCCTGGGACAGGGGGAAGGTGAAAAACTGTTTTTT
CASRISLGQGEGEKLFF
>TRBD1|TRBV2|-|TRBJ1-5
TGTGCCAGCACGGAGGACAGGGTTCAGCCCCAGCATTTT
CASTEDRVQPQHF
>TRBD2|TRBV5-1|-|TRBJ2-7
TGCGCCAGCAGCTTGGCACTAGCGGACCGCTCCTACGAGCAGTACTTC
CASSLALADRSYEQYF
>TRBD2|TRBV6-4|-|TRBJ2-3
TGTGCCAGCAGTCCCGGGACTAGCGGGGTAATCCAGACGCAGTATTTT
CASSPGTSGVIQTQYF